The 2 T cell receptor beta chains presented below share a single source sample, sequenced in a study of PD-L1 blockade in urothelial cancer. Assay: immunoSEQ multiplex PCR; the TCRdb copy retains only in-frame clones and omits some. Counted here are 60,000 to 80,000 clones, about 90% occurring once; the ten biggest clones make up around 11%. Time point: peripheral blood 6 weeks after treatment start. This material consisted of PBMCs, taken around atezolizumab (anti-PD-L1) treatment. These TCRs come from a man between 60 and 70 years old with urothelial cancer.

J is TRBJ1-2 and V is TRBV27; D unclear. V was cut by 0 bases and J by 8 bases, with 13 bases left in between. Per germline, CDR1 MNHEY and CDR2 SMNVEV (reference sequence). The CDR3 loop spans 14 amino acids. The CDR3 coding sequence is TGTGCCAGCAGTTTATCGATTGGCCAACGCGGCTACACCTTC. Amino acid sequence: CASSLSIGQRGYTF.

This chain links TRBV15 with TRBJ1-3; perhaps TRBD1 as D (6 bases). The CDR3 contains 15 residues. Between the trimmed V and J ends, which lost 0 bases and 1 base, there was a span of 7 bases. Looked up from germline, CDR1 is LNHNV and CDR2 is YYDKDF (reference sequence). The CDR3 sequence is CATSRDRGSGNTIYF. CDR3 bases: TGTGCCACCAGCAGAGATAGGGGGTCTGGAAACACCATATATTTT.